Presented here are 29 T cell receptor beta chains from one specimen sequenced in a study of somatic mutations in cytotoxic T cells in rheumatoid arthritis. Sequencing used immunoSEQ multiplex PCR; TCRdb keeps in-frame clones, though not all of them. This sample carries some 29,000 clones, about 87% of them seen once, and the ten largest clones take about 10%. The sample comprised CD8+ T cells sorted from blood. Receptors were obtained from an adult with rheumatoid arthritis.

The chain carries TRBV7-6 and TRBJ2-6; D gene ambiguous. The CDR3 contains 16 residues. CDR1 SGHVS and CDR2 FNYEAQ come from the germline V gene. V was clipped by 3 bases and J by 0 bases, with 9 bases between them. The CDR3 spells CASSFVSRSGANVLTF. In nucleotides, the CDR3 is TGTGCCAGCAGCTTCGTGTCCCGCTCTGGGGCCAACGTCCTGACTTTC.

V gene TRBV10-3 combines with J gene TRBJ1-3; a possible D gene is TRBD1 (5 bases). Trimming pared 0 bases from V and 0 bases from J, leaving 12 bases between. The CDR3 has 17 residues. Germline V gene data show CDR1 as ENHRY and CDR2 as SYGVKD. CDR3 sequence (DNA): TGTGCCATCAGTGAGTCGAGTTCAGGGTTCTCTGGAAACACCATATATTTT. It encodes CAISESSSGFSGNTIYF.

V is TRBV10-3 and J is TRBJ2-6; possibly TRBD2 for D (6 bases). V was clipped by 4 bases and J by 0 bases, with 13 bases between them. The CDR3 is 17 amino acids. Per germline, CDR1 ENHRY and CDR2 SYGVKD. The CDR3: CAISVDGGASGANVLTF. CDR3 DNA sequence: TGTGCCATCAGTGTCGACGGGGGAGCCTCTGGGGCCAACGTCCTGACTTTC.

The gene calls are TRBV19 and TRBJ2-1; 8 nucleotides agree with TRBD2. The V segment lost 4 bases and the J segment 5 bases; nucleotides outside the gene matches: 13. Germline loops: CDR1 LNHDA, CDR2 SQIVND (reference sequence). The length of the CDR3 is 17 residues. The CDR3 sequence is CASSTYSLLAAHNEQFF. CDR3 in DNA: TGTGCCAGTAGTACCTACTCCTTACTAGCGGCCCACAATGAGCAGTTCTTC.

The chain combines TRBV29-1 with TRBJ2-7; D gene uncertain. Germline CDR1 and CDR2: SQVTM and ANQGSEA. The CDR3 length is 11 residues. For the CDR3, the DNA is TGCAGTTCAAGATCCTACGGGGAGCAGTACTTC. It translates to CSSRSYGEQYF.

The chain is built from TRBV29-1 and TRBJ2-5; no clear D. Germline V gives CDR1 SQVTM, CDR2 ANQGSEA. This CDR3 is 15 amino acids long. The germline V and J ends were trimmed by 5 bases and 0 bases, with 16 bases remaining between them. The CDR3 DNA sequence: TGCAGCGTTCTCGGCAGGAGTGGGTACCAAGAGACCCAGTACTTC. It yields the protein CSVLGRSGYQETQYF.

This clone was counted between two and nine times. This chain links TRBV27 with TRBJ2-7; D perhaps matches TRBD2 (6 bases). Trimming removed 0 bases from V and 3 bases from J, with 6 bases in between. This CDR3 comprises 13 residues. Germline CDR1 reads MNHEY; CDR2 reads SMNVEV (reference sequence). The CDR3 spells CASSLSGGYEQYF. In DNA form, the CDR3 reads TGTGCCAGCAGTTTATCCGGGGGCTACGAGCAGTACTTC.

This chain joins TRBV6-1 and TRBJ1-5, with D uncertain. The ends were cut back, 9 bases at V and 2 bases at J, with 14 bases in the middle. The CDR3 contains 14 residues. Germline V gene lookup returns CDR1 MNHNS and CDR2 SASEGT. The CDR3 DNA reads TGTGCCAGTATTTTGGGCGTTGGCAATCAGCCCCAGCATTTT. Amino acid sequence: CASILGVGNQPQHF.

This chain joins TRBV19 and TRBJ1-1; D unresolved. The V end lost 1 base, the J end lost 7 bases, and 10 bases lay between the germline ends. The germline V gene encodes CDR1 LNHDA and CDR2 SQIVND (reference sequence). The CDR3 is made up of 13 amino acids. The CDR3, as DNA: TGTGCCAGTAGTATAGCCCCCGGCAGTGAAGCTTTCTTT. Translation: CASSIAPGSEAFF.

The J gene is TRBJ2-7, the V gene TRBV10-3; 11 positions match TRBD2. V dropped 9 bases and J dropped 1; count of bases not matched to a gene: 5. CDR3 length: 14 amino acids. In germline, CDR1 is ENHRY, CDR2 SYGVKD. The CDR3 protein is CAISTSGASYEQYF. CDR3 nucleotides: TGTGCCATATCGACTAGCGGGGCTTCCTACGAGCAGTACTTC.

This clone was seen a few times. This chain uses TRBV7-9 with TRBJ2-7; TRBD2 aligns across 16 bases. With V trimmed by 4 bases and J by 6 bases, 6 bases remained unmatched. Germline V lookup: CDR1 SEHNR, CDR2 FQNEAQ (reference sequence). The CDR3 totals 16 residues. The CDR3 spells CASSSGTSGRAIEQYF. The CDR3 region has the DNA TGTGCCAGCAGCTCCGGGACTAGCGGGAGGGCGATCGAGCAGTACTTC. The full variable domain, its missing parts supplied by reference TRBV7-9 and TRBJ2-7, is DTGVSQNPRHKITKRGQNVTFRCDPISEHNRLYWYRQTLGQGPEFLTYFQNEAQLEKSRLLSDRFSAERPKGSFSTLEIQRTEQGDSAMYLCASSSGTSGRAIEQYFGPGTRLTVT.

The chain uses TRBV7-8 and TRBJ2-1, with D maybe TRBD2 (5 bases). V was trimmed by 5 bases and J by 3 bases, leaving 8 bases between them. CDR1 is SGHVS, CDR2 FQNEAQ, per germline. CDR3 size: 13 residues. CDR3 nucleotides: TGTGCCAGCAGCACTAGTAGCTACAATGAGCAGTTCTTC. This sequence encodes CASSTSSYNEQFF.

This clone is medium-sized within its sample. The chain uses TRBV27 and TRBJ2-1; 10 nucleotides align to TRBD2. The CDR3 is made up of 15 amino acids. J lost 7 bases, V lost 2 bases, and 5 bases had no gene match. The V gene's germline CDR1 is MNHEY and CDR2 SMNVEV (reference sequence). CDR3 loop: CASSLISSGSNEQFF. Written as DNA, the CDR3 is TGTGCCAGCAGTTTAATATCTAGCGGGAGTAATGAGCAGTTCTTC.

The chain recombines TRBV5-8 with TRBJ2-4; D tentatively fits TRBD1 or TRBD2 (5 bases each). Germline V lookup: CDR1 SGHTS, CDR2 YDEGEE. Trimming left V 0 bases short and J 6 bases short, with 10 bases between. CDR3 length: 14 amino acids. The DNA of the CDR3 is TGTGCCAGCAGCTTGGGAGGGGCGTTAAACATTCAGTACTTC. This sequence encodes CASSLGGALNIQYF.

The CDR3 loop reads CASSFSGTGGEGPDTQYF. DNA for the CDR3: TGTGCCAGCAGCTTCTCCGGGACAGGGGGCGAGGGGCCAGATACGCAGTATTTT. V and J are TRBV7-9 and TRBJ2-3; 12 nucleotides align to TRBD1. The V and J ends lost 3 bases and 4 bases, in that order; junction bases with no gene match: 11. The CDR3 runs 18 residues. The V gene's germline CDR1 is SEHNR and CDR2 FQNEAQ (reference sequence).

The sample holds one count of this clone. The CDR3 is CASSLGTANTDTQYF. CDR3 coding DNA: TGTGCCAGCAGCTTAGGGACAGCCAACACAGATACGCAGTATTTT. The chain links TRBV5-8 to TRBJ2-3; 7 nucleotides match TRBD1. After removal of 2 bases from V and 2 bases from J, the junction contained 5 bases not matched to a gene. The CDR3 length is 15 residues. CDR1 SGHTS and CDR2 YDEGEE come from the germline V gene.

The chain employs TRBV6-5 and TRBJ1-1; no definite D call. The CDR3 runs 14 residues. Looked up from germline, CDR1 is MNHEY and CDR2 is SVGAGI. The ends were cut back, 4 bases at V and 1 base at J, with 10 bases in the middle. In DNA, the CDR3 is TGTGCCAGCAGTTGGACGGACGGGAACACTGAAGCTTTCTTT. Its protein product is CASSWTDGNTEAFF.

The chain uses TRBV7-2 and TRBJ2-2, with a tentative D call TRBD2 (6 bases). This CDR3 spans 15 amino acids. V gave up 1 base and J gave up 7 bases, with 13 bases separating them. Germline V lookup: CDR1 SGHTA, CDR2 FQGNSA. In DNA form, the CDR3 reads TGTGCCAGCAGCTTAGTATCTAGCGCATACGGGGAGCTGTTTTTT. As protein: CASSLVSSAYGELFF. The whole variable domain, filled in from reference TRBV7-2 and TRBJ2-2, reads GAGVSQSPSNKVTEKGKDVELRCDPISGHTALYWYRQSLGQGLEFLIYFQGNSAPDKSGLPSDRFSAERTGGSVSTLTIQRTQQEDSAVYLCASSLVSSAYGELFFGEGSRLTVL.

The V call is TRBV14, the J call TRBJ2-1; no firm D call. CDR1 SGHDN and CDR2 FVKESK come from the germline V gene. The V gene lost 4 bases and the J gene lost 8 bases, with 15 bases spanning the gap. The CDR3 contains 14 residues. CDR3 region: CASSPSASWDEQFF. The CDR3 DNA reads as TGTGCCAGCAGCCCAAGTGCTAGTTGGGATGAGCAGTTCTTC.

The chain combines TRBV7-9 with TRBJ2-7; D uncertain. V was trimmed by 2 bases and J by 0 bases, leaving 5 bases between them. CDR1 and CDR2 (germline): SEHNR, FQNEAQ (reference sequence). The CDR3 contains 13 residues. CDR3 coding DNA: TGTGCCAGCAGCTTATGGAGCTCCTACGAGCAGTACTTC. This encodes CASSLWSSYEQYF.

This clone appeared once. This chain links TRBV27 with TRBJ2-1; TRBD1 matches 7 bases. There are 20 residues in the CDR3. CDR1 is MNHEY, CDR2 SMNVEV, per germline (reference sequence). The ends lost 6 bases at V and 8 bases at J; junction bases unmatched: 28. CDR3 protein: CASRPGQLASARWSSDEQFF. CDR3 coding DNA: TGTGCCAGCAGACCGGGACAGTTAGCCTCGGCTAGATGGAGTAGCGATGAGCAGTTCTTC.

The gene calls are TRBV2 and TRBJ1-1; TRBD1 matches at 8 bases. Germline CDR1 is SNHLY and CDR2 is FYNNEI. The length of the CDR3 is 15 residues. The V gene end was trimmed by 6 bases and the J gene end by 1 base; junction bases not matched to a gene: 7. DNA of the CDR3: TGTGCCAGCAGCCACCCCGGGACAGGGAACACTGAAGCTTTCTTT. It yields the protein CASSHPGTGNTEAFF.

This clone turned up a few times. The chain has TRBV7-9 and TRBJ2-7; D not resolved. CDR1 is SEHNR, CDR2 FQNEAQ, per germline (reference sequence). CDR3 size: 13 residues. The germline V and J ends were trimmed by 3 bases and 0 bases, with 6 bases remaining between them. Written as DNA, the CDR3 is TGTGCCAGCAGCTTCTCGGCCTCCTACGAGCAGTACTTC. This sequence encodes CASSFSASYEQYF.

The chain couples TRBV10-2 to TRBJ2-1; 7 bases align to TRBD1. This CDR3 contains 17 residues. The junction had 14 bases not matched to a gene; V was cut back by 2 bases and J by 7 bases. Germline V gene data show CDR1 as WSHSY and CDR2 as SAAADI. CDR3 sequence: CASSERFGRGIWNEQFF. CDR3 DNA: TGCGCCAGCAGTGAGAGGTTCGGCAGGGGGATATGGAATGAGCAGTTCTTC.

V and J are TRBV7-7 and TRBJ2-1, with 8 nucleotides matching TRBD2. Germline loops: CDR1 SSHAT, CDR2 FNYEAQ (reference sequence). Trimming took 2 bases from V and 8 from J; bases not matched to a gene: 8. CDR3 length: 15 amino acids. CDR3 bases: TGTGCCAGCAGCTTAAAAGCGGGGGCTTGGGATGAGCAGTTCTTC. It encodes CASSLKAGAWDEQFF.

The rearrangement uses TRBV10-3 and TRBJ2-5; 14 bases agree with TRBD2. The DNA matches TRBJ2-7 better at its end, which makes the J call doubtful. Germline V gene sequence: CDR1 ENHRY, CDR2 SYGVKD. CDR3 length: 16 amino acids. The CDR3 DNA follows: TGTGCCATCAGTGTTCCGGGACTAGCGGGAGAGTACGAGCAGTACTTC. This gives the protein CAISVPGLAGEYEQYF.

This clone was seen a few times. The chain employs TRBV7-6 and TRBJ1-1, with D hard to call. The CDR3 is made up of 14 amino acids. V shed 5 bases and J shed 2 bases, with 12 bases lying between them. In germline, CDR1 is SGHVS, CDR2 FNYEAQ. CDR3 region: CASSRSSANTEAFF. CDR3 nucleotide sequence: TGTGCCAGCAGCCGATCTTCGGCAAACACTGAAGCTTTCTTT.

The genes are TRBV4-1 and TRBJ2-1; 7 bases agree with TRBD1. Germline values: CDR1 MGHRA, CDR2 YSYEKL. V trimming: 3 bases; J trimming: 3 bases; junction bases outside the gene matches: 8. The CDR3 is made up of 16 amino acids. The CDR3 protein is CASSQPGQVGYNEQFF. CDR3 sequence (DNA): TGCGCCAGCAGCCAGCCAGGACAGGTGGGCTACAATGAGCAGTTCTTC.

The CDR3 DNA follows: TGTGCCAGCTCCCCGGGAGGTATCTCCTACGAGCAGTACTTC. Its translation: CASSPGGISYEQYF. This chain connects TRBV27 to TRBJ2-7, with 7 bases fitting TRBD2. V lost 8 bases to trimming and J lost 0 bases; unmatched junction nucleotides: 7. The length of the CDR3 is 14 residues. Per germline, CDR1 MNHEY and CDR2 SMNVEV (reference sequence).